Below, 14 T cell receptor beta chains from the same sample are listed, as sequenced in a study of T cells in Graves' hyperthyroidism and ophthalmopathy (dated by TCRdb to about 2019). Libraries were built with multiplex PCR. The sample was run on an Illumina HiSeq 2000. Amplification of TCR beta CDR3 regions was carried out from RNA transcripts. The first round of RT-PCR for the TCR CDR3 was performed with the HTBI primer set and the Qiagen OneStep RT-PCR kit. TCRdb took the public reads, trimmed them with fastp at Q25, ran MiXCR for clone calling and kept in-frame beta chains. Rows are unified per CDR3 protein, each entry keeping the most common DNA and genes. Recorded for this sample are about 480,000 distinct CDR3 sequences; about 20% of them occurred a single time. The biggest ten clones account for approximately 54% of the sample. Sequenced material: blood. The receptors originated from a woman in her seventies with Graves' ophthalmopathy.

This clonotype was observed at least ten times. V usage is TRBV28 and J usage is TRBJ1-2; weak D call: TRBD1 (6 bases). V gave up 6 bases and J gave up 8 bases, with 16 bases separating them. CDR1 and CDR2 from the germline V gene are MDHEN and SYDVKM. The CDR3 consists of 13 residues. The CDR3 DNA is TGTGCCAGCAGAACACAGGGTAGGAGGGGCTACACCTTC. Amino acid sequence: CASRTQGRRGYTF.

This clonotype was seen a few times. The chain is built from TRBV5-8 and TRBJ1-1; D ambiguous. Trimming stripped 6 bases from V and 2 bases from J, with 11 bases between. In germline, CDR1 is SGHTS, CDR2 YDEGEE. The CDR3 runs to 13 residues. Here the CDR3 reads CASTRALNTEAFF. CDR3 sequence (DNA): TGTGCCAGCACACGGGCCTTAAACACTGAAGCTTTCTTT. The entire variable domain, with the rest obtained from reference TRBV5-8 and TRBJ1-1, is as follows: EAGVTQSPTHLIKTRGQQATLRCSPISGHTSVYWYQQALGLGLQFLLWYDEGEERNRGNFPPRFSGRQFPNYSSELNVNALELEDSALYLCASTRALNTEAFFGQGTRLTVV.

This clonotype showed up just a few times. The chain is built from TRBV28 and TRBJ2-4; 7 bases map to TRBD2. The CDR3 has 14 amino acids. J was trimmed by 4 bases and V by 3 bases; bases with no gene match: 3. Germline V lookup: CDR1 MDHEN, CDR2 SYDVKM. CDR3 protein: CASSFQGLKNIQYF. Here the CDR3 DNA reads TGTGCCAGCAGTTTCCAGGGACTAAAAAACATTCAGTACTTC. Together with reference TRBV28 and TRBJ2-4, the CDR3 gives the full variable domain: DVKVTQSSRYLVKRTGEKVFLECVQDMDHENMFWYRQDPGLGLRLIYFSYDVKMKEKGDIPEGYSVSREKKERFSLILESASTNQTSMYLCASSFQGLKNIQYFGAGTRLSVL.

At least ten counts were recorded for this clonotype. The chain employs TRBV19 and TRBJ2-7; D tentatively fits TRBD1 or TRBD2 (5 bases each). Germline lookup yields CDR1 LNHDA and CDR2 SQIVND (reference sequence). This CDR3 comprises 16 residues. Deletions cut 5 bases from V and 1 base from J, with 18 bases between. The CDR3 DNA reads as TGTGCCAGTAGTCCCCAGGGTAGCGTGGATTCCTACGAGCAGTACTTC. Protein product: CASSPQGSVDSYEQYF.

This clonotype was observed a handful of times. This rearrangement joins TRBV5-1 to TRBJ2-7, with a weak D call TRBD2 (5 bases). Trimming pared 4 bases from V and 0 bases from J, leaving 14 bases between. Germline CDR1 SGHRS, CDR2 YFSETQ. The CDR3 runs 15 residues. The DNA for the CDR3 is TGCGCCAGCAGCCGAGGAGAAGGGAGCTCCTACGAGCAGTACTTC. The encoded protein is CASSRGEGSSYEQYF. Complete variable domain (other parts from reference TRBV5-1 and TRBJ2-7): KAGVTQTPRYLIKTRGQQVTLSCSPISGHRSVSWYQQTPGQGLQFLFEYFSETQRNKGNFPGRFSGRQFSNSRSEMNVSTLELGDSALYLCASSRGEGSSYEQYFGPGTRLTVT.

This rearrangement joins TRBV6-1 to TRBJ2-7; TRBD2 aligns across 8 bases. Germline CDR1 is MNHNS and CDR2 is SASEGT. After removal of 6 bases from V and 3 bases from J, the junction contained 16 bases not matched to a gene. There are 17 residues in the CDR3. CDR3 sequence: CASRSSLGSGRLYEQYF. CDR3 nucleotides: TGTGCCAGCAGATCTTCCCTCGGGAGCGGGAGACTCTACGAGCAGTACTTC.

J is TRBJ2-3 and V is TRBV20-1, with TRBD1 matching 9 bases. Unmatched junction bases numbered 10, after V lost 0 bases and J lost 3 bases. Germline CDR1 and CDR2: DFQATT and SNEGSKA (reference sequence). CDR3 size: 17 residues. In DNA form, the CDR3 reads TGCAGTGCTAGAGATCCTTTCGGACAGGGGAAAACAGATACGCAGTATTTT. It encodes CSARDPFGQGKTDTQYF.

There are a few counts of this clonotype. A junction boundary mismatches the germline segment, possibly from a read error. V usage is TRBV7-7 and J usage is TRBJ1-1, with TRBD1 matching over 9 bases. The CDR3 has 14 residues. The germline CDR1 and CDR2 sequences are SSHAT and FNYEAQ (reference sequence). The CDR3 DNA reads as TGTGCTAGCAGCTCCCCGGACAGGGGCCCTGAAGCTTTCTTT. Translation gives CASSSPDRGPEAFF. The variable domain in full, with the rest retrieved from reference TRBV7-7 and TRBJ1-1, is GAGVSQSPRYKVTKRGQDVTLRCDPISSHATLYWYQQALGQGPEFLTYFNYEAQPDKSGLPSDRFSAERPEGSISTLTIQRTEQRDSAMYRCASSSPDRGPEAFFGQGTRLTVV.

The chain is built from TRBV3-1 and TRBJ2-1; 7 nucleotides align to TRBD2. The V gene end was trimmed by 4 bases and the J gene end by 6 bases; junction bases not matched to a gene: 9. The CDR3 spans 15 residues. CDR1 and CDR2 (germline): LGHDT, YNNKEL (reference sequence). CDR3 sequence reads: CASSPSGPPGNEQFF. Written as DNA, the CDR3 is TGTGCCAGCAGCCCTAGCGGTCCCCCGGGCAATGAGCAGTTCTTC.

This clonotype turned up a few times. J is TRBJ2-3 and V is TRBV29-1; perhaps TRBD1 as D (5 bases). The CDR3 has 12 residues. Germline CDR1 SQVTM, CDR2 ANQGSEA. V gave up 3 bases and J gave up 4 bases, with 8 bases separating them. The CDR3 loop reads CSVETEADTQYF. The CDR3 DNA sequence: TGCAGCGTTGAGACAGAAGCAGATACGCAGTATTTT.

V and J are TRBV20-1 and TRBJ2-1, with TRBD2 identical over 11 bases. Germline CDR1 and CDR2: DFQATT and SNEGSKA (reference sequence). V was pared by 3 bases and J by 6 bases, with 10 bases of the junction left unmatched. The CDR3 is 16 amino acids. DNA of the CDR3: TGCAGTGCTAGGGGGCTAGCGGGGGGAGGGGGCAATGAGCAGTTCTTC. It is translated as CSARGLAGGGGNEQFF.

On this clonotype: A much larger clone is a single base away; this may be a read error. This rearrangement joins TRBV10-3 to TRBJ1-1, with D possibly being TRBD1 (6 bases). This CDR3 is 13 amino acids long. Trimming shortened V by 10 bases and J by 2 bases, and 14 bases separated the two germline ends. Germline CDR1 is ENHRY and CDR2 is SYGVKD. As DNA, the CDR3 is TGTGCCACTTGGGACACAGCTAACACTGAAGCTTTCTTT. This translates into CATWDTANTEAFF.

V gene TRBV20-1 combines with J gene TRBJ2-7, with TRBD2 matching 9 bases. The CDR3 consists of 14 residues. The V and J ends lost 0 bases and 5 bases, in that order; junction bases with no gene match: 5. Germline CDR1 is DFQATT and CDR2 is SNEGSKA (reference sequence). The CDR3 sequence: CSARDPLAGDEQYF. The CDR3 DNA follows: TGCAGTGCTAGAGATCCCTTAGCGGGAGACGAGCAGTACTTC.

This clonotype was counted ten times or more. CDR3 nucleotides: TGTGCCAGCAGCCAAGTCGCGGGGAACACTGAAGCTTTCTTT. It specifies CASSQVAGNTEAFF. This chain joins TRBV3-1 and TRBJ1-1; D unclear. CDR3 length equals 14 residues. V dropped 1 base and J dropped 1 base, with 7 bases sitting between them. CDR1 and CDR2 from the germline V gene are LGHDT and YNNKEL (reference sequence).